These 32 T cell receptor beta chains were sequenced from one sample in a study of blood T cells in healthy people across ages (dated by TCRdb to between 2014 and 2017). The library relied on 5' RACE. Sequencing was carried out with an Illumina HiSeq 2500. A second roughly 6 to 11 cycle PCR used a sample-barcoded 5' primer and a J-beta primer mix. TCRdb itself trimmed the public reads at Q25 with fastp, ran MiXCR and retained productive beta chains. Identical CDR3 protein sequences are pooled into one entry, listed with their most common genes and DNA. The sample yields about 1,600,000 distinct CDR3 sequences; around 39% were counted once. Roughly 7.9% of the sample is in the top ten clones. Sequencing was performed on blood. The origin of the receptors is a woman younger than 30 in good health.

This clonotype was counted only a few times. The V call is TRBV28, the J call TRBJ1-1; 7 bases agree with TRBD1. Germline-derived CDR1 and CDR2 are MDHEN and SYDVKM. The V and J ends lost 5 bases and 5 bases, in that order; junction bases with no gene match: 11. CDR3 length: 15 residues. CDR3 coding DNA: TGTGCCAGCAGTGGGTCGGACAGGCTGGGAACTGAAGCTTTCTTT. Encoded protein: CASSGSDRLGTEAFF.

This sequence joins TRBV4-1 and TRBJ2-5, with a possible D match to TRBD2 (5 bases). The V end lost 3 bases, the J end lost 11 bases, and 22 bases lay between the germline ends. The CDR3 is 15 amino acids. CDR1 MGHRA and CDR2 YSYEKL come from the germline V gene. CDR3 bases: TGCGCCAGCAGCCAGGATCGATCTAGCATCGATGAGCAGTACTTC. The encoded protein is CASSQDRSSIDEQYF.

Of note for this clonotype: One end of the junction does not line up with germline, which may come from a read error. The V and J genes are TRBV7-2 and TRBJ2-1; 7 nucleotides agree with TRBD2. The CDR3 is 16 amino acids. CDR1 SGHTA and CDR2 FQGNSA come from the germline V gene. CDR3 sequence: CAGSLARLADPNEQFF. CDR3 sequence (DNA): TGTGCCGGCAGCCTCGCGCGGCTAGCGGACCCTAATGAGCAGTTCTTC.

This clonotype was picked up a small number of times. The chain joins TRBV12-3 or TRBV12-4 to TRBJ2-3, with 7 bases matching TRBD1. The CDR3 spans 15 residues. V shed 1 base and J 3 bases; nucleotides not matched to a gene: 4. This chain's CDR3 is CASSLVTGLTDTQYF. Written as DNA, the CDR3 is TGTGCCAGCAGTTTAGTGACAGGGTTGACAGATACGCAGTATTTT.

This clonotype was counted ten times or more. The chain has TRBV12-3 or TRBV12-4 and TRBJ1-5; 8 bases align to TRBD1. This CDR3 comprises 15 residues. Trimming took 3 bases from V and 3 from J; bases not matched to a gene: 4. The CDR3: CASSFGDRINQPQHF. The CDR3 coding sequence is TGTGCCAGCAGTTTTGGGGACAGGATCAATCAGCCCCAGCATTTT.

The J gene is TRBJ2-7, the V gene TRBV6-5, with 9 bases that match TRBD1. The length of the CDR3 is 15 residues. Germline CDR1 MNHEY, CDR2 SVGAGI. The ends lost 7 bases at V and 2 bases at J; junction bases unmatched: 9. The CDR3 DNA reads TGTGCCAGCACCCCGGGACAGGGACTCACCTACGAGCAGTACTTC. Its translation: CASTPGQGLTYEQYF.

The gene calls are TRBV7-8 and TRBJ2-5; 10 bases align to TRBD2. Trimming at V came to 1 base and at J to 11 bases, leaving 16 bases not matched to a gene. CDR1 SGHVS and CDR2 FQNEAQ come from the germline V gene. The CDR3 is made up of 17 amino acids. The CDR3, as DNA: TGTGCCAGCAGCTTAGATAGCGGGAGGAGCTCCTACAATGAGCAGTACTTC. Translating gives CASSLDSGRSSYNEQYF.

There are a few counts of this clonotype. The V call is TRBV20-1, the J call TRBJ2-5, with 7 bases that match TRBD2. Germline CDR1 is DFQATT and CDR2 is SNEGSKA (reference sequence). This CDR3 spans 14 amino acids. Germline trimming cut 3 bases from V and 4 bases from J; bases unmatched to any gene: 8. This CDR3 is CSASWLADGETQYF. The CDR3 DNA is TGCAGTGCTAGTTGGCTAGCGGACGGAGAGACCCAGTACTTC.

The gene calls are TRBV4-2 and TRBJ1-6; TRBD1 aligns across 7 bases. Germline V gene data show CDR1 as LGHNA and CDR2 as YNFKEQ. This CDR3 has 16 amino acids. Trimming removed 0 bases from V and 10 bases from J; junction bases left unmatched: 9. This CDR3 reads CASSQDLTGKVSPLHF. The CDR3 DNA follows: TGTGCCAGCAGCCAAGATCTGACAGGGAAGGTCTCACCCCTCCACTTT.

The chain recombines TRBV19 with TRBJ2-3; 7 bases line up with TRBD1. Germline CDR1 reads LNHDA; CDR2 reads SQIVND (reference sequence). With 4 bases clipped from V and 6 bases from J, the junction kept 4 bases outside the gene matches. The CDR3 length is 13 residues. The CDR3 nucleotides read TGTGCCAGTAGTACAATACAGGGGGATACGCAGTATTTT. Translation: CASSTIQGDTQYF.

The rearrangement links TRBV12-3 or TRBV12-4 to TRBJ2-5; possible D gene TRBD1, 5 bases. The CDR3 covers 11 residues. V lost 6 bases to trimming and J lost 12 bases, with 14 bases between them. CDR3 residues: CASRSTVRKYF. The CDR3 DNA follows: TGTGCCAGCAGGTCGACAGTCCGGAAGTACTTC.

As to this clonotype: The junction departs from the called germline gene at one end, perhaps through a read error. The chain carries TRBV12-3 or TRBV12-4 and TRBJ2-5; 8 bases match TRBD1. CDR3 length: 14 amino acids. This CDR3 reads CAGRGQALQETQYF. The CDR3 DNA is TGTGCCGGCAGGGGACAGGCCCTCCAAGAGACCCAGTACTTC.

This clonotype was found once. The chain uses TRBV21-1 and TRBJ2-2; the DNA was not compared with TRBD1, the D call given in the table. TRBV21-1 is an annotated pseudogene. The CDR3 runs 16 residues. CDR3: CASSKRGGDWDGELFF. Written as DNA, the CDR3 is TGTGCCAGCAGCAAAAGGGGGGGGGACTGGGACGGGGAGCTGTTTTTT.

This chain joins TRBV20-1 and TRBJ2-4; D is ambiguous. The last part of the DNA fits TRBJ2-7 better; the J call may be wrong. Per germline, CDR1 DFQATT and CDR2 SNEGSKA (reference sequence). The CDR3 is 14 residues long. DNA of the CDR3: TGCAGTGCTAGTTCCGGCGCCTCCTCCTACGAGCAGTACTTC. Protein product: CSASSGASSYEQYF.

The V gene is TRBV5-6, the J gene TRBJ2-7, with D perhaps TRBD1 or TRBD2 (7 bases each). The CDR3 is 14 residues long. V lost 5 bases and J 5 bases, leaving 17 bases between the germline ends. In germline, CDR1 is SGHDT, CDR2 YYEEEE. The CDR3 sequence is CASRGRGGGDEQYF. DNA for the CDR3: TGTGCCAGCAGGGGGCGGGGAGGGGGCGACGAGCAGTACTTC.

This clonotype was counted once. The CDR3 is CASGSEAGNEQFF. In DNA form, the CDR3 reads TGTGCCAGCGGATCAGAAGCCGGCAATGAGCAGTTCTTC. This rearrangement joins TRBV6-1 to TRBJ2-1; D uncertain. CDR1 MNHNS and CDR2 SASEGT come from the germline V gene. The CDR3 consists of 13 residues. Trimming left V 8 bases short and J 6 bases short, with 14 bases between.

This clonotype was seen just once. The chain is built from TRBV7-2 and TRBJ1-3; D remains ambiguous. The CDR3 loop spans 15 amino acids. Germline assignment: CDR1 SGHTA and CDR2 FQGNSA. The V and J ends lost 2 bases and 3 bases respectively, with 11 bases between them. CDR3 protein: CASSLYRSVGNTIYF. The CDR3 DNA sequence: TGTGCCAGCAGCTTATATCGCAGCGTTGGAAACACCATATATTTT.

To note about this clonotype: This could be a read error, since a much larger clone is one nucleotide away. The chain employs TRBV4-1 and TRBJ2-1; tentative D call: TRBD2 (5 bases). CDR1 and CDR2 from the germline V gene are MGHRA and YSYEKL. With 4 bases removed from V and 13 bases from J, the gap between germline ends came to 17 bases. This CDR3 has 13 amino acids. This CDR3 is CASSLRTEETQFF. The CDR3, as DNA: TGCGCCAGCAGCCTCCGGACTGAAGAGACCCAGTTCTTC.

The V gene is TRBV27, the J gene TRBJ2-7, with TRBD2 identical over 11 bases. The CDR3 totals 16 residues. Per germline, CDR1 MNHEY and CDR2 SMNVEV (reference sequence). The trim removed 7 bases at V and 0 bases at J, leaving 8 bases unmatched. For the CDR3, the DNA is TGTGCCAGCAAGGAGGCTAGCGGGGGGTCCTCCTACGAGCAGTACTTC. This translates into CASKEASGGSSYEQYF.

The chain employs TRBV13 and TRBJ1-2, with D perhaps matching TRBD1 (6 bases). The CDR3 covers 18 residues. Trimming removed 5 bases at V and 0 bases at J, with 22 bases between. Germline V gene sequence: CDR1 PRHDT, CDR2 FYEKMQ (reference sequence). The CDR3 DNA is TGTGCCAGCAGCCCTCTACCCCGACAGGCCGCTGCTAACTATGGCTACACCTTC. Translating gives CASSPLPRQAAANYGYTF.

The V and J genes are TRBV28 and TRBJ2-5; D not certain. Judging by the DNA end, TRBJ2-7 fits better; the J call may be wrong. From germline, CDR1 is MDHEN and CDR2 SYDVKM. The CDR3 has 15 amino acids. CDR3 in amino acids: CASSLWGFDTYEQYF. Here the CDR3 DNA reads TGTGCCAGCAGTTTATGGGGCTTTGACACCTACGAGCAGTACTTC.

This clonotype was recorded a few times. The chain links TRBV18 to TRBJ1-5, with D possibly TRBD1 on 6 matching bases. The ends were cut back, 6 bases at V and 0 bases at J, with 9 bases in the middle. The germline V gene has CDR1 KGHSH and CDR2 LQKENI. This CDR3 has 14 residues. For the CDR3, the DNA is TGTGCCAGCTCCCCGGGACATAGCAATCAGCCCCAGCATTTT. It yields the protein CASSPGHSNQPQHF. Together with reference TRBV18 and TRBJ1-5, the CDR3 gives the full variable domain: NAGVMQNPRHLVRRRGQEARLRCSPMKGHSHVYWYRQLPEEGLKFMVYLQKENIIDESGMPKERFSAEFPKEGPSILRIQQVVRGDSAAYFCASSPGHSNQPQHFGDGTRLSIL.

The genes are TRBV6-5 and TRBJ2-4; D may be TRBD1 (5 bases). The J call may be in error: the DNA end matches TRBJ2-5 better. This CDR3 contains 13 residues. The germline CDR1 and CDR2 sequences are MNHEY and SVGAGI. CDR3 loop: CASSRGLSETQYF. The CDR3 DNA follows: TGTGCCAGCAGTAGGGGTCTATCGGAGACCCAGTACTTC.

The CDR3 loop is CASSPLTGGHYGYTF. DNA of the CDR3: TGTGCCAGCAGCCCTCTGACAGGGGGTCACTATGGCTACACCTTC. The V and J genes are TRBV28 and TRBJ1-2, with 9 bases aligning to TRBD1. Germline CDR1 and CDR2: MDHEN and SYDVKM. With V trimmed by 6 bases and J by 3 bases, 8 bases remained unmatched. CDR3 length: 15 amino acids.

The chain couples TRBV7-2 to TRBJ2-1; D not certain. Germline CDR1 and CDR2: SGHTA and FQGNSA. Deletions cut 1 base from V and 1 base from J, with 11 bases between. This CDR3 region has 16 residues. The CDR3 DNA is TGTGCCAGCAGCTTAGTGGTCGTCGTATCCTACAATGAGCAGTTCTTC. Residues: CASSLVVVVSYNEQFF.

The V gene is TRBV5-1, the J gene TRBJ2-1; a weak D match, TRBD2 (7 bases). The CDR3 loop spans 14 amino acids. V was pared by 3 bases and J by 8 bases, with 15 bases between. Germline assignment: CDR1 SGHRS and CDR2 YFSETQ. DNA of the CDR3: TGCGCCAGCAGCTCTGGAGGGGGGGTCTATGAGCAGTTCTTC. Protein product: CASSSGGGVYEQFF.

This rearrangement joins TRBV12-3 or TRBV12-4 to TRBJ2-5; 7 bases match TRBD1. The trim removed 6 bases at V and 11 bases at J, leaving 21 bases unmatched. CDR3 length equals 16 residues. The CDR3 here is CASSGRSGQNYNEQYF. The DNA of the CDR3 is TGTGCCAGCAGCGGACGTTCGGGACAGAATTACAATGAGCAGTACTTC.

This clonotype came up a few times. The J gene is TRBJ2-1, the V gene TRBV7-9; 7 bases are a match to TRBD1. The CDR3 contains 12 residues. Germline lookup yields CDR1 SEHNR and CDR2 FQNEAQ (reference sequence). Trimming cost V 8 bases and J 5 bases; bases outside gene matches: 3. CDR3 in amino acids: CASLQGNNEQFF. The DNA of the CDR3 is TGTGCCAGCTTACAGGGGAACAATGAGCAGTTCTTC. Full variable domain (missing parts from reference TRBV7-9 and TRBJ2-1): DTGVSQNPRHKITKRGQNVTFRCDPISEHNRLYWYRQTLGQGPEFLTYFQNEAQLEKSRLLSDRFSAERPKGSFSTLEIQRTEQGDSAMYLCASLQGNNEQFFGPGTRLTVL.

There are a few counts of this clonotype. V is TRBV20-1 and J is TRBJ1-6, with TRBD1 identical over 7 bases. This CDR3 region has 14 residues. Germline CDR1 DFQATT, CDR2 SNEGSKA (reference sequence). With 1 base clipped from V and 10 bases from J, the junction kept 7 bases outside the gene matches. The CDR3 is CSARGGQILSPLHF. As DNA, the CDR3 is TGCAGTGCTAGAGGGGGACAGATCCTATCACCCCTCCACTTT.

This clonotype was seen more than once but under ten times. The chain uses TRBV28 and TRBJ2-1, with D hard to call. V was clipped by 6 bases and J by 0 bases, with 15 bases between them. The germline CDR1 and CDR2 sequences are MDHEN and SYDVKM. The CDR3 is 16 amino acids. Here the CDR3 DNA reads TGTGCCAGCAGACAGAAGATGGGAAGCTCCTACAATGAGCAGTTCTTC. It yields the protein CASRQKMGSSYNEQFF.

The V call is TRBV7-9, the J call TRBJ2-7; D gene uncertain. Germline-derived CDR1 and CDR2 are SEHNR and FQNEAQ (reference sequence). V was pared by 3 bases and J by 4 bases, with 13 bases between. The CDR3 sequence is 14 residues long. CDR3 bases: TGTGCCAGCAGCTTGGGTACGTCCAGATACGAGCAGTACTTC. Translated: CASSLGTSRYEQYF.

CDR3 amino acids: CASSSGQRRGYTF. The DNA of the CDR3 is TGTGCCAGCAGTTCGGGGCAAAGGCGTGGCTACACCTTC. The chain recombines TRBV25-1 with TRBJ1-2, with TRBD1 as a possible D gene (5 bases). The CDR3 consists of 13 residues. Germline V gives CDR1 MGHDK, CDR2 SYGVNS. Trimming removed 5 bases at V and 7 bases at J, with 14 bases between.